These 2 T cell receptor beta chains were all obtained from the same sample, sequenced in a study of blood T cells in healthy people across ages. Alongside a J-beta primer mix, a sample-barcoded 5' primer served in a second PCR lasting about 7 to 11 cycles. TCRdb reprocessed the 5' RACE reads with MiXCR, giving one entry per CDR3 protein. The table records around 1,900,000 distinct CDR3 sequences, roughly 43% of them present only once. Sequenced sample: blood. All receptors come from a human donor in good health.

The chain couples TRBV12-3 or TRBV12-4 to TRBJ2-3; 8 nucleotides agree with TRBD1. The CDR3 runs 17 residues. V dropped 4 bases and J dropped 6; count of bases not matched to a gene: 15. The CDR3 spells CASSSPQGADLLDTQYF. As DNA, the CDR3 is TGTGCCAGCAGTTCTCCCCAGGGGGCGGATCTTCTCGATACGCAGTATTTT.

The CDR3 bases are TGTGCCAGCAGTGAATATTTTCGGGAACACTTTGGTGGCTACACCTTC. Translated: CASSEYFREHFGGYTF. The chain recombines TRBV25-1 with TRBJ1-2; D gene unclear. The CDR3 extends over 16 amino acids. In germline, CDR1 is MGHDK, CDR2 SYGVNS. V was clipped by 0 bases and J by 7 bases, with 18 bases between them.